This T cell receptor (beta chain) is drawn from a study of shared clonotypes between healthy human individuals. Overall study: The plates for each donor numbered three CD4 naive, three CD4 memory, two CD8 naive and one CD8 memory.

Naivety among CD8 cells was defined by CD45RO negativity and positive CCR7 selection, thereby excluding terminally differentiated effector memory CD45RA+ cells. In regard to this clone: Its antigen is unidentified.

Notes on the study in general: A limitation of the genetic and exposure-history diversity represented arose from few donors. Donor clonotype sharing was expected to depend on sequencing depth.

This table comes from immunoSEQ multiplex PCR, and its TCRdb copy is limited to in-frame clones, with some not included. The table has around 2.1 million clones, around 93% seen once. In germline, CDR1 is MDHEN, CDR2 SYDVKM. CDR3 length: 14 amino acids. V was shortened by 2 bases and J by 9 bases, with 17 bases between the two germline ends. The TCR sequence derives from a man between 18 and 35 years old in good health. Some clones in this sample may be carry-over from other donors' samples. The sequenced sample was naive CD8+ T cells from PBMCs. The V gene is TRBV28, the J gene TRBJ2-7; TRBD2 is a possible D gene (5 bases). The CDR3 DNA is TGTGCCAGCAGTTTAATGATGGACTCGAGGACGCAGTACTTC. Translation: CASSLMMDSRTQYF.